The clone carrying this TCR beta chain has only a few counts. The antigen is undetermined. As part of library construction, unique molecular identifiers were attached to individual cDNA molecules. TCRdb re-derived calls from the 5' RACE reads in MiXCR, one entry per CDR3 protein. The table has roughly 41,000 distinct CDR3 sequences, 4.5% to 5% seen once. The data were taken from a study of early T cells in non-severe SARS-CoV-2 infection. Overall study context: Chains from this unsorted whole-blood bulk RNA could not be paired.

Study-wide results and limits: VDJdb matching favored anti-spike CD8 responses, missing private and CD4 specificities.

This receptor was identified in an adult who was a healthcare worker with PCR-confirmed SARS-CoV-2 infection or an uninfected control (not recorded which). Specimen: whole blood.

CDR3 protein: CASSGDGETQYF. The DNA for the CDR3 is TGTGCCAGCTCGGGAGACGGAGAGACCCAGTACTTC. The chain uses TRBV6-6 and TRBJ2-5; tentative D call: TRBD2 (6 bases). The CDR3 extends over 12 amino acids. Trimming took off 8 bases at V and 4 bases at J, with 11 bases between the two ends. Germline CDR1 MNHNY, CDR2 SVGAGI (reference sequence).